This TCR beta chain was recorded in a study of lung T cells in sarcoidosis with Löfgren's syndrome (dated by TCRdb to the late 2010s). Study-wide context: Sarcoidosis was characterized as a granulomatous, predominantly pulmonary disease marked by accumulation of CD4+ T cells in bronchoalveolar lavage fluid. The repertoire analyses were focused on Lofgren's syndrome patients. Overall study outcomes, separate from this receptor: The study only suggested recognition of a sarcoidosis-associated antigen, and the antigen remained putative and unidentified.

The instrument given in TCRdb is Illumina MiSeq. The public reads were reanalyzed by TCRdb: fastp trimming at Q25, MiXCR alignment, in-frame beta chains only. One record per CDR3 amino acid sequence lists the most common genes and DNA. For this sample there are some 2,000 distinct CDR3 sequences; approximately 19% appear just once. The top ten constitute approximately 24% of the sample. Compared with the rest of its sample, this clonotype is medium-sized (0.01 to 0.1%). What antigen it recognizes has not been identified. It has no much larger one-base neighbor in the sample; base qualities were not kept. The study profiled TCR repertoires of CD4+ T cells collected through bronchoalveolar lavage. This receptor was identified in a human donor with sarcoidosis (Löfgren's syndrome or another form), or a control subject (not recorded which). Sequencing input: CD4+ T cells from bronchoalveolar lavage.

The DNA is as follows: TGTGCCAGCAATGACGTCCCGGGCGGTGGCTACACCTTC. Translated, it reads CASNDVPGGGYTF. The sequence joins TRBV2 to TRBJ1-2; no D gene call is confident. Including cysteine and phenylalanine, the CDR3 has 13 amino acids. Left in the record is the CDR3 DNA by itself, 39 bases read in frame from the first base. V is pared back by 7 bases and J by 7 bases, with 16 bases lying between the germline termini. CDR1 and CDR2 (SNHLY, FYNNEI) derive from the germline V gene. The entire variable domain, with the stretches around the CDR3 drawn from the reference TRBV2 and TRBJ1-2 proteins, is EPEVTQTPSHQVTQMGQEVILRCVPISNHLYFYWYRQILGQKVEFLVSFYNNEISEKSEIFDDQFSVERPDGSNFTLKIRSTKLEDSAMYFCASNDVPGGGYTFGSGTRLTVV.